The clone carrying this T cell receptor beta chain turned up a few times. Antigen: not known. Via MiXCR, TCRdb re-called the reads, giving one row per CDR3 protein. The sample lists 200,000 to 250,000 distinct CDR3 sequences, over 20% seen once, with 18% in the top ten. This sample is drawn from a study of T cell repertoires in cytomegalovirus infection. Study at large: Signatures in public TCR beta sequences pointed to both CMV infection and matching HLA type. Overall study findings and caveats: The response measured ex vivo was dominated by TCR beta clonotypes (HLA-C-restricted and CMV-specific). Carriers of CMV plus the relevant HLA were identified by cumulative public TCR beta family frequency.

Per the germline V gene, CDR1 is ENHRY and CDR2 is SYGVKD. The V end lost 3 bases, the J end lost 5 bases, and 20 bases lay between the germline ends. The length of the CDR3 is 16 residues. The gene calls are TRBV10-3 and TRBJ2-7; D uncertain. The source is a human donor in good health (CMV status not recorded). Some clones in this sample may be carry-over from other donors' samples. The sample comprised CD8+ T cells from PBMCs. The CDR3 protein is CAISDLQVSDLDEQYF. CDR3 coding DNA: TGTGCCATCAGTGATCTCCAGGTTTCAGATTTGGACGAGCAGTACTTC.